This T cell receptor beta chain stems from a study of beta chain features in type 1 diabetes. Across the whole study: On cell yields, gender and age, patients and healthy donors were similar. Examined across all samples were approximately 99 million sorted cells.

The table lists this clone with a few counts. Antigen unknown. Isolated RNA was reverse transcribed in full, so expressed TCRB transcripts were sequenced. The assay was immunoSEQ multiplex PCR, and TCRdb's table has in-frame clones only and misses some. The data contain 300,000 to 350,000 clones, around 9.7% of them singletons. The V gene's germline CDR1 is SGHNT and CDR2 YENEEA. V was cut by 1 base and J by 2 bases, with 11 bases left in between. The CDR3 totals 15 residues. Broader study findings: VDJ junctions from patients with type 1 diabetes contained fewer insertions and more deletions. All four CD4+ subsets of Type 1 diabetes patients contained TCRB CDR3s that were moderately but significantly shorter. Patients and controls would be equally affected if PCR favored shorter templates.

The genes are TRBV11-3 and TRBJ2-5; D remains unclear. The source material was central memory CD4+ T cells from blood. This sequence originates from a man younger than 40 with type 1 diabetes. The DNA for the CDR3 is TGTGCCAGCAGCTTAGGCGCCACCGAACAAGAGACCCAGTACTTC. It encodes CASSLGATEQETQYF.